The entry below gives a single T cell receptor beta chain sequence along with its context. Its antigen remains unidentified. The data belong to a study of cytomegalovirus exposure and HLA in healthy donors. Study-wide findings and caveats: Whilst most TCR sequences proved rare, a subset of public TCRs occurred across many donors.

Clones were read by immunoSEQ multiplex PCR, and TCRdb kept only the in-frame ones, dropping some. Among about 130,000 clones, under 90% were seen once, and the ten largest hold approximately 3.3%. The receptor was isolated from a young man in good health and CMV-seronegative. Sequenced material: PBMCs.

CDR3 loop: CATDSGGAEPQHF. The CDR3 coding sequence is TGTGCCACTGACTCAGGGGGCGCGGAGCCCCAGCATTTT. The chain carries TRBV19 and TRBJ1-5; TRBD1 matches 8 bases. J was trimmed by 8 bases and V by 10 bases; bases with no gene match: 10. Germline V CDR1 and CDR2: LNHDA, SQIVND (reference sequence). The CDR3 runs to 13 residues.